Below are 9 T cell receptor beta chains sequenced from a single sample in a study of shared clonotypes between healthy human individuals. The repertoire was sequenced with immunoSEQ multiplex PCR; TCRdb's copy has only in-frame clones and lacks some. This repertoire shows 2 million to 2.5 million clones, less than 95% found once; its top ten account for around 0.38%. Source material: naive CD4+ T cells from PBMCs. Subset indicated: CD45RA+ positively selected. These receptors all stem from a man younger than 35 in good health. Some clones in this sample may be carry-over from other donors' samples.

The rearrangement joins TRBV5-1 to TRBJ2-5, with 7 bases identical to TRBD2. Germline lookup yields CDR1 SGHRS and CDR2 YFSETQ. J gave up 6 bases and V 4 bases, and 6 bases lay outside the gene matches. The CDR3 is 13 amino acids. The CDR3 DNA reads TGCGCCAGCAGCCTCGGGACTACAAAGACCCAGTACTTC. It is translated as CASSLGTTKTQYF.

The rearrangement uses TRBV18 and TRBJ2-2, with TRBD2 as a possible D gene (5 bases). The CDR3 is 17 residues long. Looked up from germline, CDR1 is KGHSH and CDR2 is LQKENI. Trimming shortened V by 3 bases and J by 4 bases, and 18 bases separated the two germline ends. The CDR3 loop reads CASSPGRRTSSTGELFF. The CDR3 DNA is TGTGCCAGCTCACCTGGCAGGAGGACCTCGAGCACCGGGGAGCTGTTTTTT.

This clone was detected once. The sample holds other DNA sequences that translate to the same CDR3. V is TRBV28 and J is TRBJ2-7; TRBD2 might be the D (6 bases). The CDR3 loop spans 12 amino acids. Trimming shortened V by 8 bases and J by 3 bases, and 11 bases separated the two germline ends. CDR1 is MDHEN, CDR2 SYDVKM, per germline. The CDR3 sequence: CASSLEGYEQYF. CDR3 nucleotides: TGTGCCAGCTCCTTGGAGGGCTACGAGCAGTACTTC.

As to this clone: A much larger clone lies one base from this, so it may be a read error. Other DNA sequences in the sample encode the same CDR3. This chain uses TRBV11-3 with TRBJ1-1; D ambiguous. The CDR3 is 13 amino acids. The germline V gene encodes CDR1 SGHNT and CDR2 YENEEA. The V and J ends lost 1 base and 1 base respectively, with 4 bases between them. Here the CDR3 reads CASSLGRNTEAFF. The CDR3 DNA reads TGTGCCAGCAGCTTAGGAAGGAACACTGAAGCTTTCTTT.

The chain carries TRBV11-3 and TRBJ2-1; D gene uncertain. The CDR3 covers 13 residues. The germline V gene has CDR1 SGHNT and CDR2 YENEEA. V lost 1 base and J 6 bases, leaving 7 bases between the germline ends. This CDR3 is CASSLGASNEQFF. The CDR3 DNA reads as TGTGCCAGCAGCTTAGGGGCGAGCAATGAGCAGTTCTTC.

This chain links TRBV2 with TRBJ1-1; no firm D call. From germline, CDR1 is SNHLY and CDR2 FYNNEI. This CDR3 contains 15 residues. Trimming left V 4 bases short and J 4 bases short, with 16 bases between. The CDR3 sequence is CASSAVPGLGTEAFF. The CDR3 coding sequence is TGTGCCAGCAGTGCGGTGCCTGGGTTGGGCACTGAAGCTTTCTTT.

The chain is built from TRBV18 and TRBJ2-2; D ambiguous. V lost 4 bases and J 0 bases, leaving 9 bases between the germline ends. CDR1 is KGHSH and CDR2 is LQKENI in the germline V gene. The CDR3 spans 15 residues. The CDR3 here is CASSLTNANTGELFF. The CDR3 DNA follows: TGTGCCAGCTCACTTACAAACGCGAACACCGGGGAGCTGTTTTTT. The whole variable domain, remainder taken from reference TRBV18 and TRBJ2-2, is NAGVMQNPRHLVRRRGQEARLRCSPMKGHSHVYWYRQLPEEGLKFMVYLQKENIIDESGMPKERFSAEFPKEGPSILRIQQVVRGDSAAYFCASSLTNANTGELFFGEGSRLTVL.

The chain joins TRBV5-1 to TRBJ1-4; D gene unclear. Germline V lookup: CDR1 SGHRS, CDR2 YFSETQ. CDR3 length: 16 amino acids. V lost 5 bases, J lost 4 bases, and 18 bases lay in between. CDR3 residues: CASRPAEGSYNEKLFF. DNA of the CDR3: TGCGCCAGCAGACCGGCGGAAGGGTCATATAATGAAAAACTGTTTTTT.

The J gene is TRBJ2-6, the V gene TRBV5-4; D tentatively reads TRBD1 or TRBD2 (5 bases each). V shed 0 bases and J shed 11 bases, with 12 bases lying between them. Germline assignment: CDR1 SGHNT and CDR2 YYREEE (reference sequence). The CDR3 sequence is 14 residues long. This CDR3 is CASSLEGTTDVLTF. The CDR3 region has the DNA TGTGCCAGCAGCTTGGAGGGGACGACCGACGTCCTGACTTTC.